This T cell receptor (beta chain) came from a study of human T cells and chemical hapten exposure. In the study overall: Small differences in pooled library volume mainly drove the variation in TCR yields per sample.

Single cDNA molecules in the library carried unique molecular identifiers attached during preparation. Using its own MiXCR run on the RACE reads, TCRdb lists one record per CDR3 protein. The sample includes 180,000 or so distinct CDR3 sequences, 25% to 35% of them seen just once. Time point reported: pre-sensitization, week 0. Treatment reported: therapeutic diphenylcyclopropenone sensitization with weekly scalp DPC. The input for sequencing was whole blood, taken in connection with sensitization to the hapten diphenylcyclopropenone (DPC). The sequence was collected from a woman aged 25 to 45 with alopecia areata. Some clones in this sample may be carry-over from other donors' samples.

The DNA for the CDR3 is TGCAGTGCTCACCCGGGAGGGCGGGAGTACATTCAGTACTTC. Translating it yields CSAHPGGREYIQYF. The chain combines TRBV20-1 with TRBJ2-4; the match to TRBD2 covers 8 bases. There are 14 residues in the CDR3. Germline CDR1 DFQATT, CDR2 SNEGSKA (reference sequence). Trimming removed 5 bases from V and 8 bases from J; junction bases left unmatched: 11.